Here is one T cell receptor (beta chain) with its context. The antigen this receptor binds is unknown. No base qualities exist here, and no much larger clone lies one base off it. To sequence the TCRbeta CDR3 region, genomic DNA was isolated from the sorted cells. TCRbeta CDR3 regions were sequenced using the immunoSEQ Assay. As stored in TCRdb, this immuneACCESS dataset retains in-frame rearrangements with V and J assigned. A fraction of the clones does not appear; measured against another copy, unresolved V genes explain less than half of the discrepancy, and the remainder lacks a known reason. For this sample there are 90,000 to 100,000 clones; roughly 95% appear just once. Around 2% of the sample is held by the ten biggest clonotypes. Patients with autoimmune disease history or receiving systemic immunosuppression were excluded from the trial. In every dose cohort, peripheral blood was drawn for TCR sequencing at baseline, cycle 4 day 1, and cycle 7 day 1. The samples were taken from a phase I, first-in-human, multicenter, open-label dose-escalation trial of ivuxolimab. Adults with locally advanced or metastatic head and neck squamous cell, hepatocellular, melanoma or renal cell carcinoma were enrolled in the trial. Before TCR sequencing, CD4+ T cells and CD8+ T cells were sorted from peripheral blood as separate populations.

The sample belongs to a study of OX40 agonist ivuxolimab in advanced cancers. About the investigation overall: Ivuxolimab, which targeted the costimulatory receptor OX40 (CD134), was an agonistic, fully human IgG2 monoclonal antibody. Intravenous ivuxolimab was administered to patients every 2 weeks at six dose levels: 0.01, 0.1, 0.3, 1.5, 3 and 10 mg/kg. Of the 50 or so patients in dose escalation, some 19 had hepatocellular carcinoma, some 15 had melanoma, 9 had renal cell carcinoma and 9 had head and neck cancer. The dose-escalation cohort was roughly 87% male with a mean age of approximately 60 years, ranging from roughly 20 to 80. Prior anti-PD-1, anti-PD-L1 or anti-CTLA-4 therapy was permitted, and roughly two fifths of dose-escalation patients had received checkpoint inhibitors. Partial responses were achieved by three dose-escalation patients, of whom one had hepatocellular carcinoma and two had cutaneous melanoma. The purpose of peripheral TCRbeta sequencing was to test whether ivuxolimab changed TCR sequence diversity and led to clonal T-cell expansion. The paper reports the monotherapy dose-escalation portion (N of about 47 patients) of the phase I ivuxolimab trial.

What the work shows at the level of the full study, not this receptor alone: After ivuxolimab, expanded clones were on average more numerous among CD8+ T cells than among CD4+ T cells. Partial responders in the 0.1-3.0 mg/kg groups had among the lowest normalized peripheral clonal expansion, especially among CD8+ T cells. At doses of 0.1 to 3.0 mg/kg, clonal expansion of both CD4+ and CD8+ blood T cells was observed from baseline to week 6. Antigen specificity was not determined for the clonally expanded peripheral T cells. Low levels of normalized T-cell clonal expansion were also seen in some nonresponding patients.

The source was CD4+ or CD8+ T cells sorted from blood, collected in a trial of the OX40 agonist ivuxolimab. The receptor was isolated from an adult with an advanced solid tumor such as melanoma, head and neck, liver or kidney cancer.

The DNA sequence reads TGTGCCAGCAGCCCCAGACAGGGATCTAATTCACCCCTCCACTTT. This gives the protein CASSPRQGSNSPLHF. The rearrangement combines TRBV11-2 with TRBJ1-6; TRBD1 agrees with 7 junctional bases. The V end gives up 5 bases and the J end 6 bases, leaving 7 bases in the junction not matched to a gene. The CDR3, from cysteine to phenylalanine, totals 15 residues. CDR3 DNA only is kept here, 45 bases in frame from base 1. CDR1 SGHAT and CDR2 FQNNGV were looked up in the germline V gene.